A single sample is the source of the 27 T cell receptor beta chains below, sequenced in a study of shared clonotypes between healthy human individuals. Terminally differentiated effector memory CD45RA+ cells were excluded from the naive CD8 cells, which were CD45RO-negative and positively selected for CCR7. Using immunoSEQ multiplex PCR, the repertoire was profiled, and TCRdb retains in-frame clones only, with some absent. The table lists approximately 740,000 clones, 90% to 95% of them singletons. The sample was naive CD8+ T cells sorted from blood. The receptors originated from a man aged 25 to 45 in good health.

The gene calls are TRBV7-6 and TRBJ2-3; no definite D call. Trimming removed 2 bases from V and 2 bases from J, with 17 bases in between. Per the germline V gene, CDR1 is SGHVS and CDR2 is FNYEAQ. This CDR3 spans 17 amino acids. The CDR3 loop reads CASSLMADSTPTDTQYF. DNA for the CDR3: TGTGCCAGCAGCTTAATGGCCGACTCCACCCCCACAGATACGCAGTATTTT. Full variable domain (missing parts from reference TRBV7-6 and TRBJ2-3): GAGVSQSPRYKVTKRGQDVALRCDPISGHVSLYWYRQALGQGPEFLTYFNYEAQQDKSGLPNDRFSAERPEGSISTLTIQRTEQRDSAMYRCASSLMADSTPTDTQYFGPGTRLTVL.

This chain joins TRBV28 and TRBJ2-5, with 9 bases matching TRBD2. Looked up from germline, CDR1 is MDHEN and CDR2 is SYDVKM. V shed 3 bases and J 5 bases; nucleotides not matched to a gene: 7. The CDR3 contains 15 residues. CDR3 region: CASSLWREGRETQYF. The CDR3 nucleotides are TGTGCCAGCAGTTTGTGGCGGGAGGGCCGTGAGACCCAGTACTTC.

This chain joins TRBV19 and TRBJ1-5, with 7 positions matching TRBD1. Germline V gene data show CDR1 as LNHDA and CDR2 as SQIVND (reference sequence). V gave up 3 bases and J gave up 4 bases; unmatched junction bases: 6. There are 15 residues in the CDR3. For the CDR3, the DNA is TGTGCCAGTAGTATCCCCCCGACAGGGAATCAGCCCCAGCATTTT. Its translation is CASSIPPTGNQPQHF.

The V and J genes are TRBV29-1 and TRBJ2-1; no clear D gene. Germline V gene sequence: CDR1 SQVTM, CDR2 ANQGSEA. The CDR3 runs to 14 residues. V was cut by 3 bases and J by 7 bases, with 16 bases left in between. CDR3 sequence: CSVEFFGEGNEQFF. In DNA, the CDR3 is TGCAGCGTTGAGTTTTTTGGGGAAGGAAATGAGCAGTTCTTC.

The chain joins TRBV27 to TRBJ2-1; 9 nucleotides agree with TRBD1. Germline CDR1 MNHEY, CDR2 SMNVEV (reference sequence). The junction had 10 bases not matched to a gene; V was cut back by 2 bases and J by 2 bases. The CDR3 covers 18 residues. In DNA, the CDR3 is TGTGCCAGCAGTTTAAGATTTCCTTGGGACAGGGCCTACAATGAGCAGTTCTTC. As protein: CASSLRFPWDRAYNEQFF.

The CDR3 reads CSVDRGGTDEQFF. The CDR3 coding sequence is TGCAGCGTTGATAGGGGGGGTACGGATGAGCAGTTCTTC. V usage is TRBV29-1 and J usage is TRBJ2-1; D possibly corresponds to TRBD2 (7 bases). V lost 3 bases and J lost 8, with 14 bases in between. The length of the CDR3 is 13 residues. The germline gives CDR1 SQVTM, CDR2 ANQGSEA.

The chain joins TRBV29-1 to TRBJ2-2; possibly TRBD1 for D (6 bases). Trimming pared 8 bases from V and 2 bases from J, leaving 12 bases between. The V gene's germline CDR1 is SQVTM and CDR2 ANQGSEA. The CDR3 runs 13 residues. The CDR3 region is CSTGQRNTGELFF. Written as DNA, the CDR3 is TGCAGCACCGGACAGAGAAACACCGGGGAGCTGTTTTTT.

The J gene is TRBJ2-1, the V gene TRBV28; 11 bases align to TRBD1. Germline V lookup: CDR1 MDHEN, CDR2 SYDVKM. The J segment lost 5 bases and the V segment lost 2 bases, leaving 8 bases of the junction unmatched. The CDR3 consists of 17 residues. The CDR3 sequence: CASSLRGQGALDNEQFF. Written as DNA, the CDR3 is TGTGCCAGCAGTTTACGCGGACAGGGGGCGCTAGACAATGAGCAGTTCTTC.

The CDR3 sequence: CASSFINEDIYGYTF. The CDR3 bases are TGTGCCAGCAGTTTCATCAACGAGGACATCTATGGCTACACCTTC. This chain joins TRBV14 and TRBJ1-2; the D gene is possibly TRBD1 (5 bases). Deletions cut 6 bases from V and 4 bases from J, with 18 bases between. From germline, CDR1 is SGHDN and CDR2 FVKESK. The CDR3 length is 15 residues. Filled out from reference TRBV14 and TRBJ1-2, the complete variable domain reads EAGVTQFPSHSVIEKGQTVTLRCDPISGHDNLYWYRRVMGKEIKFLLHFVKESKQDESGMPNNRFLAERTGGTYSTLKVQPAELEDSGVYFCASSFINEDIYGYTFGSGTRLTVV.

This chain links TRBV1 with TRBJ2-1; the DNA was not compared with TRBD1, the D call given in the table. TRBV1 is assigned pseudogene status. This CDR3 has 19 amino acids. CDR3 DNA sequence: TGCACCAGCAGCCAAGATAGTGGGCCTTCACCTTCTGTGGACAATGAGCAGTTCTTC. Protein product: CTSSQDSGPSPSVDNEQFF.

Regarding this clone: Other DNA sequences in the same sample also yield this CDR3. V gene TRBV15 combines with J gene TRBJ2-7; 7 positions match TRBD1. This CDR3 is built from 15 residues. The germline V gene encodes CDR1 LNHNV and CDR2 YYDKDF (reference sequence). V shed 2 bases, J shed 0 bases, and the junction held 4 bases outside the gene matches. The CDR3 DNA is TGTGCCACCAGCAGACTCCGGGACAGCTCCTACGAGCAGTACTTC. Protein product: CATSRLRDSSYEQYF.

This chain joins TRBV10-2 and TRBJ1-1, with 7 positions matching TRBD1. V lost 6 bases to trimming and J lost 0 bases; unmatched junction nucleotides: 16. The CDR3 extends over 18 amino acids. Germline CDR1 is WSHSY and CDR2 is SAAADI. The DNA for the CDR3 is TGCGCCAGCAGCGACCTAACAGGGGTCGCGGGATTGAACACTGAAGCTTTCTTT. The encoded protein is CASSDLTGVAGLNTEAFF.

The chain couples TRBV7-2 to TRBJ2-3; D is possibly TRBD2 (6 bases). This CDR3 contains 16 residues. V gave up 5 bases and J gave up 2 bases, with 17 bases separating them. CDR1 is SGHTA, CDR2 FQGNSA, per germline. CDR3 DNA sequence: TGTGCCAGCAGCGACACCTGGGGGGAGACCACAGATACGCAGTATTTT. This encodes CASSDTWGETTDTQYF.

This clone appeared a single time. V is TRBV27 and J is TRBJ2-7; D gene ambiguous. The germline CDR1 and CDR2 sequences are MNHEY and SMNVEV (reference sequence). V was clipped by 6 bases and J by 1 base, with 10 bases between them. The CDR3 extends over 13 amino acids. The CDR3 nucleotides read TGTGCCAGCAGCATGTTCTGGTCCTACGAGCAGTACTTC. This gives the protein CASSMFWSYEQYF.

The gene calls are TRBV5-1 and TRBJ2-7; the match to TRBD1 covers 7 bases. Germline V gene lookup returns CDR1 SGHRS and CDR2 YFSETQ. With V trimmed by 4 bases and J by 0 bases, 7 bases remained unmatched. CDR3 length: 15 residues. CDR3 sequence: CASSPPWDSSYEQYF. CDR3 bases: TGCGCCAGCAGCCCGCCTTGGGACAGCTCCTACGAGCAGTACTTC.

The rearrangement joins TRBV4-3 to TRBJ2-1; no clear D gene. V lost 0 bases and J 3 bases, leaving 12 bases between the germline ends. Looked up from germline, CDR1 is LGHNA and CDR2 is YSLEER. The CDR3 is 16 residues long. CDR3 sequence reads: CASSQEGRLDYNEQFF. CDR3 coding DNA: TGCGCCAGCAGCCAAGAAGGTCGCCTCGACTACAATGAGCAGTTCTTC.

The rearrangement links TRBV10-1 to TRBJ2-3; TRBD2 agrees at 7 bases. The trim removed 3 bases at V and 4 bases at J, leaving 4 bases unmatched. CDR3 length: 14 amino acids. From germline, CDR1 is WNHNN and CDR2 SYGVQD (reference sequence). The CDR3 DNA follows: TGCGCCAGCAGTGAAACGGGAGGTGCAGATACGCAGTATTTT. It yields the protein CASSETGGADTQYF.

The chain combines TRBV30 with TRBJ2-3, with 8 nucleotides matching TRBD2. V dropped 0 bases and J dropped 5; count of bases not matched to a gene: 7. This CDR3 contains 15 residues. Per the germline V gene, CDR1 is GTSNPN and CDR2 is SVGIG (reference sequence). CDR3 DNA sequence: TGTGCCTGGAGTGTAGAGCCAGCGGGAGAAGATACGCAGTATTTT. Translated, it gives CAWSVEPAGEDTQYF.

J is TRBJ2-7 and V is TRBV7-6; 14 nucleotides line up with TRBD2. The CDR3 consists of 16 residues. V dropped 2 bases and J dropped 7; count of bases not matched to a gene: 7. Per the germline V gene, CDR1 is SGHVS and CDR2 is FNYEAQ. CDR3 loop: CASSLRLAGGPGEQYF. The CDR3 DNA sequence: TGTGCCAGCAGCTTACGACTAGCGGGAGGGCCGGGAGAGCAGTACTTC.

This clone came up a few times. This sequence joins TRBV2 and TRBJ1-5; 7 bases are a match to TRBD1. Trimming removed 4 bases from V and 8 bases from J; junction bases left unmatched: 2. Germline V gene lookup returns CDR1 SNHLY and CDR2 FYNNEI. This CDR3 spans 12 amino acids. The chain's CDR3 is CASSATGEPQHF. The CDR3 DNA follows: TGTGCCAGCAGTGCCACAGGGGAGCCCCAGCATTTT.

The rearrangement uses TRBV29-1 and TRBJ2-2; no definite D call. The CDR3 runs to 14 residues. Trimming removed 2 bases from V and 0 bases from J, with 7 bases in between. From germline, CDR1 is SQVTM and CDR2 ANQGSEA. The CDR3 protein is CSVESGANTGELFF. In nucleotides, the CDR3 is TGCAGCGTTGAATCCGGAGCGAACACCGGGGAGCTGTTTTTT.

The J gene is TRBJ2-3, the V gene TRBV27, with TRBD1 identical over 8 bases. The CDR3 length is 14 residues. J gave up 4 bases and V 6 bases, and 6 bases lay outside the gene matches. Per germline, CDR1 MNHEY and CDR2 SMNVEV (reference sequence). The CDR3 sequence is CASSAGTGPDTQYF. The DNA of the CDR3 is TGTGCCAGCAGCGCCGGGACAGGACCAGATACGCAGTATTTT.

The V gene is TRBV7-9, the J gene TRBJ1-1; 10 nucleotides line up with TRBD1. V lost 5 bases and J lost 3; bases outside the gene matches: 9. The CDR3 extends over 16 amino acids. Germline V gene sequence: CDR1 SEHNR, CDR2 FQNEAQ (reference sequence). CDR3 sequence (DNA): TGTGCCAGCAGCGCCCGACAGGGGGCGCGAGACACTGAAGCTTTCTTT. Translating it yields CASSARQGARDTEAFF. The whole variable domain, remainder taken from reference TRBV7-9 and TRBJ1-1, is DTGVSQNPRHKITKRGQNVTFRCDPISEHNRLYWYRQTLGQGPEFLTYFQNEAQLEKSRLLSDRFSAERPKGSFSTLEIQRTEQGDSAMYLCASSARQGARDTEAFFGQGTRLTVV.

The CDR3 region is CASSLGGTSGTSYEQYF. CDR3 nucleotide sequence: TGTGCCAGCAGCTTGGGGGGTACTAGCGGGACATCATACGAGCAGTACTTC. The rearrangement uses TRBV5-5 and TRBJ2-7; 10 bases fit TRBD2. Germline V gene lookup returns CDR1 SGHKS and CDR2 YYEKEE (reference sequence). V lost 0 bases and J lost 4; bases outside the gene matches: 10. This CDR3 comprises 17 residues.

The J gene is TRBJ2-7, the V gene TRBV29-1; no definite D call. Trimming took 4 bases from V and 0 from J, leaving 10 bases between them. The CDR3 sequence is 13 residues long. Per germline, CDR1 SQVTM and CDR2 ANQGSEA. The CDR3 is CSVGGPGSYEQYF. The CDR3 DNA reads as TGCAGCGTTGGAGGACCCGGCTCCTACGAGCAGTACTTC.

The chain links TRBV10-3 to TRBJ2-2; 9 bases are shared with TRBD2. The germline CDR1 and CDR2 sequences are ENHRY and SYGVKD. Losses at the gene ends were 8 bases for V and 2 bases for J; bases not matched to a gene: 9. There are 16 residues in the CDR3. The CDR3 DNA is TGTGCCATCCCCGGCGGGAGGGCCGGTAACACCGGGGAGCTGTTTTTT. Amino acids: CAIPGGRAGNTGELFF.

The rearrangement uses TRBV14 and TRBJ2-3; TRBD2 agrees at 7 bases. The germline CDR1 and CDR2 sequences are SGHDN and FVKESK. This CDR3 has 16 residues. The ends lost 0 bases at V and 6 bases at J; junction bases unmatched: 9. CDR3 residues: CASSQEVLRESDTQYF. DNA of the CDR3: TGTGCCAGCAGCCAAGAGGTCTTGCGGGAGAGTGATACGCAGTATTTT.